This entry is about one T cell receptor (beta chain). Method: immunoSEQ multiplex PCR; TCRdb's copy keeps in-frame clones and lacks some. The table lists over 65,000 clones, 90% to 95% of them singletons. Germline lookup yields CDR1 SGHTA and CDR2 FQGTGA. The CDR3 sequence is 15 residues long. V was pared by 5 bases and J by 0 bases, with 13 bases between. The entry originates in a study of shared T cell receptors in the human thymus. The chain joins TRBV7-3 to TRBJ1-1; a weak D match, TRBD1 (5 bases). The origin of this receptor is a human donor. Sequencing was carried out using thymocytes. CDR3 nucleotide sequence: TGTGCCAGCAGCCGTTTAAGGGGCCTGAACACTGAAGCTTTCTTT. Translation gives CASSRLRGLNTEAFF.